This entry lists 29 T cell receptor beta chains sequenced from one sample in a study of Ad26.COV2.S vaccination and SARS-CoV-2 variants. The assay was immunoSEQ multiplex PCR, and TCRdb's table has in-frame clones only and misses some. The sample records about 420,000 clones, approximately 87% being singletons. Treatment in this sample: 19 received Ad26.COV2.S at low or high dose, single or two shots; about 5 received placebo; per-sample allocation not given. All samples were drawn on day 63, counting from the first vaccine or placebo injection. Sequences were derived from peripheral blood, sampled in a trial of Ad26.COV2.S vaccine versus placebo. These receptor sequences come from a person between 18 and 65 years old who received the Ad26.COV2.S COVID-19 vaccine or a placebo.

The chain has TRBV5-1 and TRBJ1-3; D not resolved. V lost 4 bases and J lost 0, with 8 bases in between. Germline assignment: CDR1 SGHRS and CDR2 YFSETQ. The CDR3 has 14 amino acids. CDR3 bases: TGCGCCAGCAGCGAGGGAGGCTCTGGAAACACCATATATTTT. The encoded protein is CASSEGGSGNTIYF.

The chain employs TRBV27 and TRBJ1-6; the D is unclear. Germline CDR1 reads MNHEY; CDR2 reads SMNVEV (reference sequence). The V end was cut by 2 bases, the J end by 7 bases, with 15 bases between. The CDR3 totals 16 residues. Here the CDR3 DNA reads TGTGCCAGCAGTTTAACTAGTCCACCTCCAAATTCACCCCTCCACTTT. Translated: CASSLTSPPPNSPLHF.

A remark on this clone: The sample carries other DNA sequences with the same CDR3. This sequence joins TRBV5-6 and TRBJ1-3; no clear D. The V gene's germline CDR1 is SGHDT and CDR2 YYEEEE. The V end was cut by 0 bases, the J end by 7 bases, with 8 bases between. This CDR3 is 13 amino acids long. Here the CDR3 reads CASSLAAGNTIYF. CDR3 DNA: TGTGCCAGCAGCTTGGCTGCGGGGAACACCATATATTTT.

V usage is TRBV2 and J usage is TRBJ2-1; 8 nucleotides agree with TRBD1. Looked up from germline, CDR1 is SNHLY and CDR2 is FYNNEI. V shed 3 bases, J shed 8 bases, and the junction held 6 bases outside the gene matches. There are 14 residues in the CDR3. The chain's CDR3 is CASSEGTGLDEQFF. The CDR3 DNA reads TGTGCCAGCAGTGAGGGGACAGGCCTGGATGAGCAGTTCTTC.

The rearrangement links TRBV30 to TRBJ2-3; D not certain. CDR3 length: 14 amino acids. Germline values: CDR1 GTSNPN, CDR2 SVGIG (reference sequence). Trimming pared 2 bases from V and 0 bases from J, leaving 9 bases between. CDR3 coding DNA: TGTGCCTGGAGTTTACACGGGAGCACAGATACGCAGTATTTT. Residues: CAWSLHGSTDTQYF.

This chain links TRBV9 with TRBJ2-3; the match to TRBD1 covers 7 bases. The CDR3 contains 16 residues. Per germline, CDR1 SGDLS and CDR2 YYNGEE. The trim removed 3 bases at V and 1 base at J, leaving 8 bases unmatched. CDR3 DNA sequence: TGTGCCAGCAGCGGAGAAGGGGGCGCGGGCACAGATACGCAGTATTTT. Its translation is CASSGEGGAGTDTQYF.

The gene calls are TRBV5-6 and TRBJ1-2; no definite D call. There are 16 residues in the CDR3. Germline lookup yields CDR1 SGHDT and CDR2 YYEEEE. V shed 0 bases and J shed 6 bases, with 18 bases lying between them. Here the CDR3 DNA reads TGTGCCAGCAGCTTGGTTCGGTCCAGGCCCGGGAATGGCTACACCTTC. Its translation is CASSLVRSRPGNGYTF.

The CDR3 DNA follows: TGCGCCAGCAGCCAAACAGGATCGAGTAACTATGGCTACACCTTC. Protein: CASSQTGSSNYGYTF. The chain employs TRBV4-3 and TRBJ1-2, with TRBD1 as a possible D gene (5 bases). V shed 2 bases and J shed 1 base, with 11 bases lying between them. Germline loops: CDR1 LGHNA, CDR2 YSLEER. CDR3 size: 15 residues.

The chain joins TRBV5-8 to TRBJ2-7; the match to TRBD1 covers 7 bases. The junction had 17 bases not matched to a gene; V was cut back by 2 bases and J by 3 bases. The CDR3 is 18 amino acids. Germline V gene data show CDR1 as SGHTS and CDR2 as YDEGEE. The CDR3: CASSFVPGQVGILYEQYF. The CDR3 bases are TGTGCCAGCAGCTTCGTGCCCGGACAGGTTGGGATCCTCTACGAGCAGTACTTC.

This clone is a singleton in its sample. The chain combines TRBV19 with TRBJ1-2; TRBD1 might be the D (6 bases). Germline assignment: CDR1 LNHDA and CDR2 SQIVND (reference sequence). The length of the CDR3 is 14 residues. Trimming removed 5 bases at V and 3 bases at J, with 13 bases between. CDR3: CASSFGGPDYGYTF. In nucleotides, the CDR3 is TGTGCCAGTAGTTTCGGGGGGCCGGACTATGGCTACACCTTC.

The genes are TRBV15 and TRBJ1-2; no reliable D call. The CDR3 is 16 amino acids. CDR1 is LNHNV and CDR2 is YYDKDF in the germline V gene (reference sequence). V lost 5 bases and J 3 bases, leaving 19 bases between the germline ends. The CDR3 is CATSPWRAQSDYGYTF. In DNA form, the CDR3 reads TGTGCCACCAGCCCATGGCGGGCACAGTCGGACTATGGCTACACCTTC.

The sample holds a few counts of this clone. The V and J genes are TRBV30 and TRBJ1-4; D remains ambiguous. Germline lookup yields CDR1 GTSNPN and CDR2 SVGIG (reference sequence). Trimming took off 0 bases at V and 7 bases at J, with 6 bases between the two ends. The CDR3 is made up of 12 amino acids. CDR3 in amino acids: CAWSVKLEKLFF. The CDR3 DNA reads TGTGCCTGGAGTGTAAAACTTGAAAAACTGTTTTTT.

The DNA of the CDR3 is TGTGCCAGCACACCCTCCGGGGGGTTATATACGCAGTATTTT. This translates into CASTPSGGLYTQYF. The chain uses TRBV11-2 and TRBJ2-3; the match to TRBD2 covers 7 bases. This CDR3 has 14 amino acids. CDR1 is SGHAT, CDR2 FQNNGV, per germline. Trimming removed 7 bases from V and 7 bases from J; junction bases left unmatched: 11.

A word on this clone: At the DNA level, this CDR3 is encoded by other sequences in the same sample as well. The rearrangement links TRBV4-1 to TRBJ2-7; D unresolved. Germline lookup yields CDR1 MGHRA and CDR2 YSYEKL. The CDR3 spans 13 residues. Trimming stripped 1 base from V and 4 bases from J, with 8 bases between. As DNA, the CDR3 is TGCGCCAGCAGCCAAGGAACCGGTTACGAGCAGTACTTC. Protein: CASSQGTGYEQYF.

The rearrangement joins TRBV2 to TRBJ2-7, with a weak D call TRBD1 (5 bases). V lost 3 bases and J 2 bases, leaving 11 bases between the germline ends. Germline assignment: CDR1 SNHLY and CDR2 FYNNEI. The CDR3 length is 14 residues. As DNA, the CDR3 is TGTGCCAGCAGTGACAGGGCTAGAGCCTACGAGCAGTACTTC. Protein: CASSDRARAYEQYF.

The chain joins TRBV12-5 to TRBJ1-2; D is uncertain. Trimming took off 0 bases at V and 4 bases at J, with 9 bases between the two ends. The CDR3 runs to 14 residues. Germline CDR1 and CDR2: LGHNT and FRNRAP. CDR3 DNA sequence: TGTGCTAGTGGTTTGGTACCCCCCGGCTATGGCTACACCTTC. Encoded protein: CASGLVPPGYGYTF.

CDR3 protein: CASSQERRWNSPLHF. The CDR3, as DNA: TGTGCCAGCAGCCAAGAGCGGCGGTGGAATTCACCCCTCCACTTT. The V and J genes are TRBV3-1 (or the pseudogene TRBV3-2) and TRBJ1-6; D unresolved. This CDR3 is built from 15 residues. V gave up 0 bases and J gave up 7 bases, with 10 bases separating them. The V gene's germline CDR1 is LGHDT and CDR2 YNNKEL (reference sequence).

The CDR3 nucleotides are TGTGCCAGCAGCCCCCTCTCGGGGACAGGGGGCCGTAGTGAGCAGTTCTTC. Translating gives CASSPLSGTGGRSEQFF. The chain joins TRBV7-2 to TRBJ2-1, with 12 bases that match TRBD1. Trimming took 5 bases from V and 9 from J; bases not matched to a gene: 14. The CDR3 consists of 17 residues. Germline V CDR1 and CDR2: SGHTA, FQGNSA.

The chain joins TRBV28 to TRBJ1-2, with a weak D call TRBD1 (5 bases). Germline-derived CDR1 and CDR2 are MDHEN and SYDVKM. V lost 7 bases, J lost 0 bases, and 12 bases lay in between. The length of the CDR3 is 14 residues. The CDR3 DNA follows: TGTGCCAGCACTAAAAGGGGAGCTAACTATGGCTACACCTTC. This encodes CASTKRGANYGYTF.

V is TRBV7-2 and J is TRBJ2-3; 8 positions agree with TRBD1. Germline assignment: CDR1 SGHTA and CDR2 FQGNSA. Trimming cost V 5 bases and J 1 base; bases outside gene matches: 8. The CDR3 is made up of 16 amino acids. The CDR3 here is CASSPPGGQGTDTQYF. The CDR3 DNA is TGTGCCAGCAGCCCCCCCGGGGGACAGGGCACAGATACGCAGTATTTT.

J is TRBJ1-2 and V is TRBV4-3, with D unresolved. The CDR3 is 15 amino acids. The germline V gene encodes CDR1 LGHNA and CDR2 YSLEER. The germline V and J ends were trimmed by 3 bases and 7 bases, with 18 bases remaining between them. The CDR3 protein is CASSHHTRAVLGYTF. CDR3 coding DNA: TGCGCCAGCAGCCATCACACTCGGGCGGTCCTTGGCTACACCTTC.

This rearrangement joins TRBV2 to TRBJ2-5; TRBD1 matches at 7 bases. The CDR3 runs to 13 residues. Germline V gene lookup returns CDR1 SNHLY and CDR2 FYNNEI. V lost 6 bases and J lost 5; bases outside the gene matches: 6. CDR3 in DNA: TGTGCCAGCAGGACTGACAGGGCCGAGACCCAGTACTTC. It specifies CASRTDRAETQYF.

Of note for this clone: Other DNA sequences within the sample encode an identical CDR3. The chain has TRBV5-1 and TRBJ2-1; possibly TRBD1 or TRBD2 for D (5 bases each). Germline CDR1 is SGHRS and CDR2 is YFSETQ. V was shortened by 4 bases and J by 3 bases, with 11 bases between the two germline ends. This CDR3 spans 14 amino acids. Here the CDR3 DNA reads TGCGCCAGCAGCCTCGGGACGGACTACAATGAGCAGTTCTTC. As protein: CASSLGTDYNEQFF.

V and J are TRBV5-1 and TRBJ2-2; D not resolved. Trimming left V 4 bases short and J 0 bases short, with 13 bases between. This CDR3 has 16 residues. Germline V CDR1 and CDR2: SGHRS, YFSETQ. The CDR3 coding sequence is TGCGCCAGCAGCCCCTCCTCGTCCGCGAACACCGGGGAGCTGTTTTTT. As protein: CASSPSSSANTGELFF.

As DNA, the CDR3 is TGCGCCAGCAGCCAAGATCCATTGGGTTACGAGCAGTACTTC. Encoded protein: CASSQDPLGYEQYF. The rearrangement joins TRBV4-1 to TRBJ2-7, with D unresolved. The length of the CDR3 is 14 residues. Trimming took 0 bases from V and 4 from J, leaving 10 bases between them. Looked up from germline, CDR1 is MGHRA and CDR2 is YSYEKL.

This clone occurred once. The V and J genes are TRBV2 and TRBJ2-3; TRBD2 agrees at 12 bases. Germline-derived CDR1 and CDR2 are SNHLY and FYNNEI. V lost 5 bases to trimming and J lost 5 bases; unmatched junction nucleotides: 5. The CDR3 sequence is 15 residues long. The CDR3: CASSMGLAGLDTQYF. The CDR3 bases are TGTGCCAGCAGTATGGGACTAGCGGGTCTAGATACGCAGTATTTT. The variable domain in full, with the rest retrieved from reference TRBV2 and TRBJ2-3, is EPEVTQTPSHQVTQMGQEVILRCVPISNHLYFYWYRQILGQKVEFLVSFYNNEISEKSEIFDDQFSVERPDGSNFTLKIRSTKLEDSAMYFCASSMGLAGLDTQYFGPGTRLTVL.

V is TRBV5-1 and J is TRBJ2-5, with 7 bases identical to TRBD1. With V trimmed by 3 bases and J by 5 bases, 7 bases remained unmatched. The germline V gene encodes CDR1 SGHRS and CDR2 YFSETQ. The CDR3 has 14 residues. The CDR3 DNA is TGCGCCAGCAGCTCCACAGGGGCTGGGGAGACCCAGTACTTC. It yields the protein CASSSTGAGETQYF.

The chain combines TRBV7-9 with TRBJ1-2, with 7 bases that match TRBD1. Per the germline V gene, CDR1 is SEHNR and CDR2 is FQNEAQ (reference sequence). The CDR3 has 14 amino acids. V gave up 5 bases and J gave up 3 bases; unmatched junction bases: 6. This CDR3 reads CASSLFDRDYGYTF. DNA for the CDR3: TGTGCCAGCAGCCTATTCGACAGGGACTATGGCTACACCTTC.

The CDR3 coding sequence is TGTGCCAGCAGTTACGGAGGGCAGCCGCAGCCCCAGCATTTT. The encoded protein is CASSYGGQPQPQHF. The chain employs TRBV6-6 and TRBJ1-5, with D unresolved. The ends were cut back, 2 bases at V and 7 bases at J, with 12 bases in the middle. Germline V gene sequence: CDR1 MNHNY, CDR2 SVGAGI (reference sequence). There are 14 residues in the CDR3.